The 31 T cell receptor beta chains given below trace back to one sample, sequenced in a study of T cell responses to AZD1222 COVID-19 vaccine. Sequencing was performed with immunoSEQ multiplex PCR; in TCRdb, only in-frame clones are kept and a portion is missing. This sample has tens of thousands of clones, with roughly 85% found just once. This specimen was peripheral blood, taken 28 days after the second AZD1222 dose. The receptor source for this set is an adult who received the AZD1222 COVID-19 vaccine.

The chain is built from TRBV10-3 and TRBJ1-1; D gene ambiguous. The CDR3 sequence is 12 residues long. Trimming removed 10 bases from V and 3 bases from J, with 12 bases in between. Germline assignment: CDR1 ENHRY and CDR2 SYGVKD. The CDR3 sequence is CATKTGDTEAFF. CDR3 DNA: TGTGCCACCAAGACGGGAGACACTGAAGCTTTCTTT.

The rearrangement links TRBV2 to TRBJ1-1; no clear D gene. V lost 6 bases, J lost 1 base, and 12 bases lay in between. CDR1 SNHLY and CDR2 FYNNEI come from the germline V gene. This CDR3 spans 14 amino acids. In DNA form, the CDR3 reads TGTGCCAGCAGCGAGAATACCTGGAACACTGAAGCTTTCTTT. Protein sequence: CASSENTWNTEAFF.

The rearrangement uses TRBV11-3 and TRBJ2-3; no definite D call. The CDR3 is 13 residues long. From germline, CDR1 is SGHNT and CDR2 YENEEA. Between the trimmed V and J ends, which lost 5 bases and 3 bases, there was a span of 9 bases. The CDR3 loop reads CASSPPRTDTQYF. The CDR3 nucleotides read TGTGCCAGCAGCCCCCCTCGAACAGATACGCAGTATTTT.

With regard to this clone: One junction end disagrees with the germline gene, perhaps due to a read error. V and J are TRBV6-5 and TRBJ2-1, with D possibly matching TRBD2 (5 bases). The length of the CDR3 is 13 residues. From germline, CDR1 is MNHEY and CDR2 SVGAGI. For the CDR3, the DNA is TGTGCCAGCGGGGAGACCCACTACTATGAGCAGTTCTTC. This translates into CASGETHYYEQFF.

Only one count was recorded for this clone. The CDR3 sequence: CASSQPVSGANVLTF. CDR3 nucleotides: TGTGCCAGCAGCCAACCAGTCTCTGGGGCCAACGTCCTGACTTTC. This chain joins TRBV4-2 and TRBJ2-6; D ambiguous. V was trimmed by 2 bases and J by 0 bases, leaving 5 bases between them. Germline V gives CDR1 LGHNA, CDR2 YNFKEQ. The CDR3 length is 15 residues.

J is TRBJ1-5 and V is TRBV11-2; 8 bases map to TRBD1. Trimming took 1 base from V and 3 from J; bases not matched to a gene: 5. Germline assignment: CDR1 SGHAT and CDR2 FQNNGV. This CDR3 has 16 amino acids. CDR3 amino acids: CASSLASGGSNQPQHF. DNA for the CDR3: TGTGCCAGCAGCTTAGCGTCAGGGGGCTCCAATCAGCCCCAGCATTTT.

This clone appeared a single time. CDR3 bases: TGTGCCAGCTCCGGGACGGCTAACACTGAAGCTTTCTTT. Residues: CASSGTANTEAFF. J is TRBJ1-1 and V is TRBV18, with TRBD1 as a possible D gene (5 bases). CDR1 KGHSH and CDR2 LQKENI come from the germline V gene. Between the trimmed V and J ends, which lost 6 bases and 2 bases, there was a span of 10 bases. The CDR3 is made up of 13 amino acids.

J is TRBJ2-7 and V is TRBV9; D possibly corresponds to TRBD2 (6 bases). From germline, CDR1 is SGDLS and CDR2 YYNGEE. V was trimmed by 3 bases and J by 3 bases, leaving 13 bases between them. This CDR3 spans 14 amino acids. CDR3 sequence: CASSGGTASYEQYF. CDR3 bases: TGTGCCAGCAGCGGCGGGACGGCTAGCTACGAGCAGTACTTC.

The rearrangement uses TRBV3-1 (or the pseudogene TRBV3-2) and TRBJ2-5, with D hard to call. This CDR3 has 17 amino acids. CDR1 is LGHDT and CDR2 is YNNKEL in the germline V gene (reference sequence). V shed 1 base and J shed 2 bases, with 17 bases lying between them. The CDR3, as DNA: TGTGCCAGCAGCCAAGGGAGTCTCAGGAGTTGGCAAGAGACCCAGTACTTC. Translation gives CASSQGSLRSWQETQYF.

The chain employs TRBV15 and TRBJ2-3; 9 nucleotides line up with TRBD2. The CDR3 extends over 17 amino acids. Germline V gene lookup returns CDR1 LNHNV and CDR2 YYDKDF (reference sequence). After removal of 0 bases from V and 0 bases from J, the junction contained 4 bases not matched to a gene. The CDR3 here is CATSRDLTSGSTDTQYF. CDR3 nucleotides: TGTGCCACCAGCAGAGATCTAACTAGCGGGAGCACAGATACGCAGTATTTT.

The chain joins TRBV6-5 to TRBJ2-1; D remains unclear. The CDR3 spans 13 residues. In germline, CDR1 is MNHEY, CDR2 SVGAGI. The V end lost 0 bases, the J end lost 9 bases, and 9 bases lay between the germline ends. In DNA form, the CDR3 reads TGTGCCAGCAGTTACTCTTTGCCGGGTGAGCAGTTCTTC. Protein sequence: CASSYSLPGEQFF.

This clone was observed a few times. J is TRBJ1-1 and V is TRBV30; unclear D gene. CDR3 length: 14 residues. Trimming pared 0 bases from V and 2 bases from J, leaving 10 bases between. The germline CDR1 and CDR2 sequences are GTSNPN and SVGIG (reference sequence). The CDR3 bases are TGTGCCTGGAGTGTACACACATCTAACACTGAAGCTTTCTTT. Protein product: CAWSVHTSNTEAFF.

Concerning this clone: The CDR3 ends on some other residue instead of the conserved phenylalanine or tryptophan, so this is likely a read error. The DNA is omitted, as the CDR3 cannot be located on it reliably, and the CDR3 follows TCRdb's listing. The chain joins TRBV18 to TRBJ1-1. The length of the CDR3 is 12 amino acids, counting both ends. In germline, CDR1 is KGHSH, CDR2 LQKENI. The CDR3 region is CASSTDRLQTEI.

CDR3 amino acids: CASSQDRGTGYNEQFF. In DNA form, the CDR3 reads TGTGCCAGCAGCCAAGATCGAGGGACCGGGTACAATGAGCAGTTCTTC. The J gene is TRBJ2-1, the V gene TRBV4-2, with D possibly being TRBD1 or TRBD2 (5 bases each). CDR1 and CDR2 from the germline V gene are LGHNA and YNFKEQ. The CDR3 is 16 amino acids. Trimming removed 0 bases at V and 4 bases at J, with 13 bases between.

V and J are TRBV18 and TRBJ1-1; unclear D gene. This CDR3 has 14 amino acids. The germline CDR1 and CDR2 sequences are KGHSH and LQKENI. Trimming left V 4 bases short and J 1 base short, with 10 bases between. The CDR3: CASSRNSANTEAFF. The CDR3 DNA reads as TGTGCCAGCTCACGGAATAGTGCGAACACTGAAGCTTTCTTT.

The chain combines TRBV7-2 with TRBJ2-7; 9 bases match TRBD1. V lost 4 bases and J lost 4; bases outside the gene matches: 5. Germline V gene sequence: CDR1 SGHTA, CDR2 FQGNSA. This CDR3 has 14 amino acids. The CDR3: CASSYRQGGYEQYF. CDR3 DNA sequence: TGTGCCAGCAGCTACCGACAGGGGGGGTACGAGCAGTACTTC. The full variable domain, rest sourced from reference TRBV7-2 and TRBJ2-7, is GAGVSQSPSNKVTEKGKDVELRCDPISGHTALYWYRQSLGQGLEFLIYFQGNSAPDKSGLPSDRFSAERTGGSVSTLTIQRTQQEDSAVYLCASSYRQGGYEQYFGPGTRLTVT.

V gene TRBV6-2 or TRBV6-3 combines with J gene TRBJ2-7; TRBD2 aligns across 13 bases. CDR1 MNHEY and CDR2 SVGEGT come from the germline V gene. This CDR3 is 17 amino acids long. V lost 0 bases to trimming and J lost 7 bases; unmatched junction nucleotides: 9. CDR3 sequence: CASSYSQGLAGVKEQYF. CDR3 DNA: TGTGCCAGCAGTTACTCTCAAGGACTAGCGGGAGTAAAAGAGCAGTACTTC.

The chain employs TRBV30 and TRBJ2-3; D gene uncertain. CDR1 and CDR2 from the germline V gene are GTSNPN and SVGIG (reference sequence). The V end lost 5 bases, the J end lost 2 bases, and 14 bases lay between the germline ends. The CDR3 is made up of 14 amino acids. Written as DNA, the CDR3 is TGTGCCTGGGACCTTGGATTCTCCACAGATACGCAGTATTTT. It is translated as CAWDLGFSTDTQYF.

This chain uses TRBV10-3 with TRBJ2-1; D possibly corresponds to TRBD2 (6 bases). The CDR3 length is 14 residues. Between the trimmed V and J ends, which lost 4 bases and 8 bases, there was a span of 15 bases. Looked up from germline, CDR1 is ENHRY and CDR2 is SYGVKD. CDR3 nucleotide sequence: TGTGCCATCAGTGCCGGAGTAGCGGCGGATGAGCAGTTCTTC. Translation: CAISAGVAADEQFF.

In its sample, this clone ranks as medium-sized. The V and J genes are TRBV20-1 and TRBJ2-7; 13 bases line up with TRBD2. Germline V gives CDR1 DFQATT, CDR2 SNEGSKA (reference sequence). The CDR3 loop spans 15 amino acids. Trimming took 3 bases from V and 2 from J; bases not matched to a gene: 4. The CDR3 DNA follows: TGCAGTGCTAGTCTTGGGACTAGCGGGACCTACGAGCAGTACTTC. Amino acid sequence: CSASLGTSGTYEQYF.

This clone was counted between two and nine times. The chain recombines TRBV6-2 or TRBV6-3 with TRBJ1-6, with 7 positions matching TRBD1. Trimming at V came to 2 bases and at J to 5 bases, leaving 0 bases not matched to a gene. The CDR3 totals 14 residues. From germline, CDR1 is MNHEY and CDR2 SVGEGT. The CDR3 spells CASSYGQDNSPLHF. As DNA, the CDR3 is TGTGCCAGCAGTTACGGACAGGATAATTCACCCCTCCACTTT.

This clone occurred once. V usage is TRBV20-1 and J usage is TRBJ1-1; D not certain. The CDR3 length is 10 residues. Trimming took off 4 bases at V and 4 bases at J, with 4 bases between the two ends. Per the germline V gene, CDR1 is DFQATT and CDR2 is SNEGSKA (reference sequence). The CDR3 reads CSAKITEAFF. The CDR3 DNA reads as TGCAGTGCTAAGATCACTGAAGCTTTCTTT.

The chain couples TRBV7-2 to TRBJ2-3; perhaps TRBD2 as D (5 bases). This CDR3 is built from 13 residues. Germline V gene sequence: CDR1 SGHTA, CDR2 FQGNSA. V gave up 2 bases and J gave up 6 bases, with 9 bases separating them. The CDR3 is CASSLLGSDTQYF. CDR3 in DNA: TGTGCCAGCAGCTTACTGGGGAGCGATACGCAGTATTTT.

On this clone: Different DNA sequences within this sample yield the same CDR3. This rearrangement joins TRBV7-9 to TRBJ2-2; D is undetermined. Between the trimmed V and J ends, which lost 5 bases and 4 bases, there was a span of 5 bases. There are 12 residues in the CDR3. Germline V gives CDR1 SEHNR, CDR2 FQNEAQ (reference sequence). In nucleotides, the CDR3 is TGTGCCAGCAGCCTCTCCACCGGGGAGCTGTTTTTT. Its translation: CASSLSTGELFF.

The chain uses TRBV7-3 and TRBJ1-1; D may be TRBD1 (5 bases). This CDR3 contains 15 residues. The V end lost 1 base, the J end lost 0 bases, and 9 bases lay between the germline ends. CDR1 is SGHTA, CDR2 FQGTGA, per germline. Written as DNA, the CDR3 is TGTGCCAGCAGCTTAAGCCGGGGGTTGAACACTGAAGCTTTCTTT. Its protein product is CASSLSRGLNTEAFF.

This rearrangement joins TRBV19 to TRBJ1-2, with D perhaps TRBD1 (5 bases). CDR1 and CDR2 from the germline V gene are LNHDA and SQIVND (reference sequence). This CDR3 has 13 residues. The germline V and J ends were trimmed by 8 bases and 3 bases, with 13 bases remaining between them. The CDR3 reads CASSAGTDYGYTF. The CDR3 nucleotides are TGTGCCAGTTCGGCCGGGACGGACTATGGCTACACCTTC.

This chain links TRBV11-2 with TRBJ1-6; D call uncertain. CDR1 SGHAT and CDR2 FQNNGV come from the germline V gene. The V end was cut by 3 bases, the J end by 0 bases, with 6 bases between. This CDR3 has 15 amino acids. The CDR3 DNA is TGTGCCAGCAGCTTTGAGGGCTCCTATAATTCACCCCTCCACTTT. This codes for CASSFEGSYNSPLHF. The whole variable domain, remainder taken from reference TRBV11-2 and TRBJ1-6, is EAGVAQSPRYKIIEKRQSVAFWCNPISGHATLYWYQQILGQGPKLLIQFQNNGVVDDSQLPKDRFSAERLKGVDSTLKIQPAKLEDSAVYLCASSFEGSYNSPLHFGNGTRLTVT.

This clone came up a few times. This sequence joins TRBV18 and TRBJ2-3; 9 bases fit TRBD2. The germline CDR1 and CDR2 sequences are KGHSH and LQKENI. The CDR3 sequence is 17 residues long. The ends lost 1 base at V and 0 bases at J; junction bases unmatched: 5. The CDR3 spells CASSPLAGTSSTDTQYF. DNA for the CDR3: TGTGCCAGCTCACCACTCGCAGGGACTAGCAGCACAGATACGCAGTATTTT.

The rearrangement joins TRBV6-5 to TRBJ2-7, with 7 bases lining up with TRBD2. The V and J ends lost 6 bases and 9 bases, in that order; junction bases with no gene match: 14. CDR1 MNHEY and CDR2 SVGAGI come from the germline V gene. The CDR3 is made up of 14 amino acids. Here the CDR3 reads CASRSRGGPVRQYF. CDR3 nucleotide sequence: TGTGCCAGCAGGTCAAGGGGAGGGCCTGTCAGGCAGTACTTC.

The gene calls are TRBV5-8 and TRBJ1-1; TRBD1 is a possible D gene (6 bases). The CDR3 totals 15 residues. Trimming removed 4 bases from V and 4 bases from J, with 17 bases in between. Germline V gene lookup returns CDR1 SGHTS and CDR2 YDEGEE. The CDR3 region is CASSPNRVRVTEAFF. Written as DNA, the CDR3 is TGTGCCAGCAGCCCGAACAGGGTTAGAGTCACTGAAGCTTTCTTT. The full variable domain, completed using reference TRBV5-8 and TRBJ1-1, is EAGVTQSPTHLIKTRGQQATLRCSPISGHTSVYWYQQALGLGLQFLLWYDEGEERNRGNFPPRFSGRQFPNYSSELNVNALELEDSALYLCASSPNRVRVTEAFFGQGTRLTVV.

The V call is TRBV12-5, the J call TRBJ2-7; D may be TRBD1 (5 bases). The CDR3 spans 14 residues. Germline CDR1 reads LGHNT; CDR2 reads FRNRAP. Trimming took 5 bases from V and 12 from J, leaving 23 bases between them. CDR3 residues: CASGATDIPLAAYF. The CDR3 region has the DNA TGTGCTAGTGGTGCGACGGACATTCCCTTGGCCGCGTACTTC.